These 11 T cell receptor beta chains originate from one sample sequenced in a study of monozygotic twins with inflammatory bowel disease. Reanalyzing the 5' RACE reads, TCRdb keeps one entry per CDR3 protein, without DNA. The sample totals approximately 400,000 distinct CDR3 sequences; its top ten clones hold less than 2.5%. Sequencing was done on a sample of blood. All receptors come from a human donor with ulcerative colitis or Crohn's disease, or a healthy co-twin of an affected twin (not recorded which).

The rearrangement joins TRBV7-9 to TRBJ2-1. The length of the CDR3 is 11 residues. Germline CDR1 is SEHNR and CDR2 is FQNEAQ (reference sequence). This CDR3 is CASSLVLKIIF.

The CDR3 reads CASSLGVGDEKLFF. This sequence joins TRBV11-2 and TRBJ1-4. The CDR3 contains 14 residues. Germline V gene sequence: CDR1 SGHAT, CDR2 FQNNGV.

The chain carries TRBV7-9 and TRBJ2-2. This CDR3 region has 16 residues. Germline CDR1 is SEHNR and CDR2 is FQNEAQ (reference sequence). CDR3 loop: CASSPEMRLSTGELFF.

The CDR3: CAWSPGTEAFF. The chain employs TRBV30 and TRBJ1-1; absent DNA, TCRdb's TRBD1 call cannot be checked. This CDR3 spans 11 amino acids. Germline V gene data show CDR1 as GTSNPN and CDR2 as SVGIG (reference sequence).

The V call is TRBV5-1, the J call TRBJ1-5; the D call from TCRdb, TRBD1, cannot be confirmed without DNA. The CDR3 has 15 amino acids. Germline CDR1 is SGHRS and CDR2 is YFSETQ. CDR3 amino acids: CASSLAGRGNQPQHF.

CDR3 residues: CAISGGSGELFF. This sequence joins TRBV10-3 and TRBJ2-2; the TRBD1 assignment by TCRdb is unverifiable without DNA. The CDR3 runs to 12 residues. Germline V CDR1 and CDR2: ENHRY, SYGVKD.

The CDR3 here is CASSPGQGRDTQYF. The chain employs TRBV5-1 and TRBJ2-3; absent DNA, TCRdb's TRBD1 call cannot be checked. CDR1 is SGHRS and CDR2 is YFSETQ in the germline V gene. The CDR3 sequence is 14 residues long.

This chain connects TRBV7-6 to TRBJ2-3; without DNA, the TCRdb call of TRBD1 cannot be checked. From germline, CDR1 is SGHVS and CDR2 FNYEAQ. The CDR3 covers 15 residues. CDR3 sequence reads: CASSLGGGGADTQYF.

The chain carries TRBV12-3 or TRBV12-4 and TRBJ2-1; the TCRdb D gene call, TRBD2, has no DNA to confirm it. The CDR3 runs to 23 residues. The CDR3 is CASSLRLAGISYPLGPPAIEQFF.

The chain employs TRBV7-6 and TRBJ1-1. This CDR3 is 12 amino acids long. Germline V gene data show CDR1 as SGHVS and CDR2 as FNYEAQ. The chain's CDR3 is CASSIQNSEAFF. The whole variable domain, remainder taken from reference TRBV7-6 and TRBJ1-1, is GAGVSQSPRYKVTKRGQDVALRCDPISGHVSLYWYRQALGQGPEFLTYFNYEAQQDKSGLPNDRFSAERPEGSISTLTIQRTEQRDSAMYRCASSIQNSEAFFGQGTRLTVV.

The chain recombines TRBV3-1 with TRBJ1-5; with no DNA, the TCRdb D assignment of TRBD1 cannot be verified. In germline, CDR1 is LGHDT, CDR2 YNNKEL (reference sequence). The CDR3 covers 15 residues. The chain's CDR3 is CASSHSGQGNQPQHF.